The clone carrying this T cell receptor beta chain has a single count. The antigen remains unidentified. The sample comes from a study of OX40 agonist ivuxolimab in advanced cancers. Overall study findings and caveats: CD4+ and CD8+ blood T cells expanded clonally by week 6 at 0.1 to 3.0 mg/kg. Some of the lowest clonal expansion was seen in partial responders at 0.1-3.0 mg/kg.

Libraries were prepared by immunoSEQ multiplex PCR; TCRdb keeps only in-frame clonotypes and omits some of them. The table includes tens of thousands of clones, roughly 82% detected once. Germline V gene lookup returns CDR1 SGHDN and CDR2 FVKESK. The J segment lost 8 bases and the V segment lost 3 bases, leaving 4 bases of the junction unmatched. CDR3 length: 13 residues. The TCR was taken from an adult with an advanced solid tumor such as melanoma, head and neck, liver or kidney cancer. The sequences come from CD4+ or CD8+ T cells sorted from blood, collected in a trial of the OX40 agonist ivuxolimab. The V and J genes are TRBV14 and TRBJ2-7; 10 bases are shared with TRBD1. The CDR3 DNA sequence: TGTGCCAGCAGCCAGGGACAGGGGAAGAAGCAGTACTTC. It specifies CASSQGQGKKQYF.